The source of this T cell receptor (beta chain) is a study of radiotherapy plus CTLA-4 blockade in lung cancer. Method: immunoSEQ multiplex PCR; TCRdb's copy keeps in-frame clones and lacks some. This sample has 80,000 to 100,000 clones, with 60% to 75% found just once. This CDR3 contains 15 residues. The J segment lost 5 bases and the V segment lost 5 bases, leaving 9 bases of the junction unmatched. Germline lookup yields CDR1 LNHDA and CDR2 SQIVND (reference sequence). About this clone: Its target is unknown.

General study findings and limits: In blood, early T cell clone dynamics reportedly predicted response best, together with interferon-beta. Once radiotherapy plus ipilimumab had been given, TCR clones derived from tumor expanded in blood.

The V gene is TRBV19, the J gene TRBJ1-2; 9 bases align to TRBD1. This clonotype was obtained from a human donor with non-small cell lung cancer who had a partial response to radiotherapy plus ipilimumab. Some clones in this sample may be carry-over from other donors' samples. The material was peripheral blood, obtained from a patient treated with radiotherapy plus ipilimumab. This chain's CDR3 is CASSATGGAGYGYTF. The CDR3 DNA reads TGTGCCAGTAGTGCTACAGGGGGCGCGGGTTATGGCTACACCTTC.